This TCR beta chain was observed in a study of blood T cell repertoires in COVID-19. Study-level information: COVID-19 samples collected from the United States, Italy and Spain covered acute and convalescent phases. Nucleic acid was either cDNA or gDNA, and it came from T cells, B-cell-depleted T cells, or PBMCs.

How the authors handled the data: Estimated nucleated cell counts came from reference gene primer amplification. TCRdb's table, derived via immunoSEQ multiplex PCR, lists solely in-frame clones and lacks some. The DNA was the basis for D and trimming; V, J and clone size are from that table. The repertoire includes approximately 250,000 clones, roughly 85% of them detected once, and roughly 5% sits in the top ten. V lost 5 bases and J lost 4; bases outside the gene matches: 4. The CDR3 is made up of 13 amino acids. Germline V gives CDR1 MNHEY, CDR2 SVGAGI. Material: peripheral blood. The TCR comes from a man between 50 and 59 years old with COVID-19, enrolled during active disease. The rearrangement links TRBV6-5 to TRBJ2-7, with 8 bases aligning to TRBD1. This chain's CDR3 is CASSLQGDYEQYF. The CDR3 region has the DNA TGTGCCAGCAGTCTACAGGGGGATTACGAGCAGTACTTC.